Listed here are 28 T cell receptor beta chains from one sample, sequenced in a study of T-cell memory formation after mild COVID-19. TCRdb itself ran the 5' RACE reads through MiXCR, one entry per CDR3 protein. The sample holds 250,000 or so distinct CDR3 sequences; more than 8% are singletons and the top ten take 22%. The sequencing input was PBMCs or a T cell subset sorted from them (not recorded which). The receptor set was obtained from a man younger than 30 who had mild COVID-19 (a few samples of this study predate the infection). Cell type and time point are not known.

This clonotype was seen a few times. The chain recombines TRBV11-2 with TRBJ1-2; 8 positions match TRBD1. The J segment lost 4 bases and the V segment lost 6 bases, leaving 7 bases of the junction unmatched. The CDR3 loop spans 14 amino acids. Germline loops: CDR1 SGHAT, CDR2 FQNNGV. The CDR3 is CASRRQGMGYGYTF. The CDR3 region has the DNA TGTGCCAGCAGAAGACAGGGGATGGGCTATGGCTACACCTTC. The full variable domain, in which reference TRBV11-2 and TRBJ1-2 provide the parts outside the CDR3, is EAGVAQSPRYKIIEKRQSVAFWCNPISGHATLYWYQQILGQGPKLLIQFQNNGVVDDSQLPKDRFSAERLKGVDSTLKIQPAKLEDSAVYLCASRRQGMGYGYTFGSGTRLTVV.

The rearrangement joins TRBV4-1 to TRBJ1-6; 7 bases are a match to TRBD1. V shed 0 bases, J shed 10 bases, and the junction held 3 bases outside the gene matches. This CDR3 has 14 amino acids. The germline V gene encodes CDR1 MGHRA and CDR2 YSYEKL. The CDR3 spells CASSQEQGRSPLHF. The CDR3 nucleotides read TGCGCCAGCAGCCAAGAACAGGGGAGATCACCCCTCCACTTT.

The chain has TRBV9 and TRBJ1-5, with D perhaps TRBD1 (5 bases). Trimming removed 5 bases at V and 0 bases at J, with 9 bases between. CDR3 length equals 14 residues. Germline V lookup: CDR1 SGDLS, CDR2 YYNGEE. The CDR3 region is CASSAGNSNQPQHF. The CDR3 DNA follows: TGTGCCAGCAGTGCAGGGAATAGCAATCAGCCCCAGCATTTT.

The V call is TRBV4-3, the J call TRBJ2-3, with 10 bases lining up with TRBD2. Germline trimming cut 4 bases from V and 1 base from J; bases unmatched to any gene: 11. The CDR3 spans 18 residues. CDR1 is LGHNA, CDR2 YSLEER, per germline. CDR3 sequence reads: CASSRPPITSGGTDTQYF. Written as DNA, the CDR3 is TGCGCCAGCAGCCGCCCCCCCATTACTAGCGGGGGCACAGATACGCAGTATTTT.

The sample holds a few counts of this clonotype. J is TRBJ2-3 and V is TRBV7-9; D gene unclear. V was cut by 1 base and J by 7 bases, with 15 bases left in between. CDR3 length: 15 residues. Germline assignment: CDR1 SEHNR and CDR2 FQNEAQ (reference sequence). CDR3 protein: CASSLVMSDFYTQYF. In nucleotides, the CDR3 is TGTGCCAGCAGCTTAGTTATGAGCGATTTTTATACGCAGTATTTT.

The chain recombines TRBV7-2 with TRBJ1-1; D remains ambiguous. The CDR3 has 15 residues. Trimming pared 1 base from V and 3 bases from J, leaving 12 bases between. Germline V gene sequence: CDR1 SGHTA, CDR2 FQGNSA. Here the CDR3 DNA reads TGTGCCAGCAGCTTAGATGCCAGGTGGGACACTGAAGCTTTCTTT. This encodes CASSLDARWDTEAFF.

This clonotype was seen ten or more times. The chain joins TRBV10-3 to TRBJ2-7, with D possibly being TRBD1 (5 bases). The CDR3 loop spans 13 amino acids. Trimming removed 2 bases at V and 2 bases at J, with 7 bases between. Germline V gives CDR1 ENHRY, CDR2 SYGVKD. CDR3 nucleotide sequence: TGTGCCATCAGTGAGGTCAGGGCCTACGAGCAGTACTTC. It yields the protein CAISEVRAYEQYF.

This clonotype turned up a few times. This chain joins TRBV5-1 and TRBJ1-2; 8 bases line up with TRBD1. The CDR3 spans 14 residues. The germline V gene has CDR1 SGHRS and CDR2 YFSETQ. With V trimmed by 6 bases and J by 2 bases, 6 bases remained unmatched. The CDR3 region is CASTETGVNYGYTF. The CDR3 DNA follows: TGCGCCAGCACCGAGACAGGGGTGAACTATGGCTACACCTTC.

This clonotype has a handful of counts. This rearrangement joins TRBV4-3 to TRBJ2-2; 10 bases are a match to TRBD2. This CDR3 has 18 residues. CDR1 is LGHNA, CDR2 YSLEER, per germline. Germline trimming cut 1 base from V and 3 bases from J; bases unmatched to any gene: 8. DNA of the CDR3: TGCGCCAGCAGCCAAGGGTTAAGCGGGGGGGCCGACACCGGGGAGCTGTTTTTT. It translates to CASSQGLSGGADTGELFF.

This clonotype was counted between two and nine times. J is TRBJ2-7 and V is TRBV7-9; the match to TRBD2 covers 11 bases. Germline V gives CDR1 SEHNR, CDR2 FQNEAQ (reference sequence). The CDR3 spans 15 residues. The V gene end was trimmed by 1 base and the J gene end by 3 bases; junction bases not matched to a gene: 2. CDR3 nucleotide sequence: TGTGCCAGCAGCTTAGTCGGGACTAGCGGCTACGAGCAGTACTTC. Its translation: CASSLVGTSGYEQYF.

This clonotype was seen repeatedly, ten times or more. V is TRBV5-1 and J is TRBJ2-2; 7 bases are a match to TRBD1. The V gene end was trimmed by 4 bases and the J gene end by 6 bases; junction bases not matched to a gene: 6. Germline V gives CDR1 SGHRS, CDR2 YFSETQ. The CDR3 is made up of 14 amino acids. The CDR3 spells CASSPYTGAGELFF. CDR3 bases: TGCGCCAGCAGCCCGTACACAGGGGCCGGGGAGCTGTTTTTT.

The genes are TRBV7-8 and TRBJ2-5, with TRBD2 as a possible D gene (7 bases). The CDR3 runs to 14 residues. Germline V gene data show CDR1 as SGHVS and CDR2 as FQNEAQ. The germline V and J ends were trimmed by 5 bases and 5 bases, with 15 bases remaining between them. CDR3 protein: CASSPRGAEETQYF. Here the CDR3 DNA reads TGTGCCAGCAGCCCCCGGGGGGCTGAGGAGACCCAGTACTTC. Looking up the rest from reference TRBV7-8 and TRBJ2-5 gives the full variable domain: GAGVSQSPRYKVAKRGQDVALRCDPISGHVSLFWYQQALGQGPEFLTYFQNEAQLDKSGLPSDRFFAERPEGSVSTLKIQRTQQEDSAVYLCASSPRGAEETQYFGPGTRLLVL.

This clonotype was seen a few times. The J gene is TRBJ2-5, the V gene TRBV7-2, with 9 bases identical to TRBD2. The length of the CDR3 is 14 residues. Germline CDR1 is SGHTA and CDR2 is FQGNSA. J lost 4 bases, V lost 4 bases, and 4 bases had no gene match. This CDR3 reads CASSYGTSRETQYF. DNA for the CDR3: TGTGCCAGCAGCTACGGGACTAGCCGAGAGACCCAGTACTTC.

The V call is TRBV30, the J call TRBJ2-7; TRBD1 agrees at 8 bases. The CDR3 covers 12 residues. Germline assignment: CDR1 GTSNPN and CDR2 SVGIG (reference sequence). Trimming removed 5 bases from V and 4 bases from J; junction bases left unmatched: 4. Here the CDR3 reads CAWGGQGYEQYF. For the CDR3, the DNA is TGTGCCTGGGGCGGACAGGGATACGAGCAGTACTTC.

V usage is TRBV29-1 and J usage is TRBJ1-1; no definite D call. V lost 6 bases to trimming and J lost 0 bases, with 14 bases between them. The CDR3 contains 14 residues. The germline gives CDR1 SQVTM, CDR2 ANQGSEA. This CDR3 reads CSVEMKAMNTEAFF. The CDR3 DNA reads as TGCAGCGTAGAGATGAAAGCAATGAACACTGAAGCTTTCTTT.

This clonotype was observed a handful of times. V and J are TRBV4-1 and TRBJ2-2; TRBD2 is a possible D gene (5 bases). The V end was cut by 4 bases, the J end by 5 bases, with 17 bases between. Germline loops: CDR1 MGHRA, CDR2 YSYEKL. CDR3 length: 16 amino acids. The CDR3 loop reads CASSLERRAGTGELFF. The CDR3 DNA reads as TGCGCCAGCAGCCTAGAGCGGCGGGCCGGGACCGGGGAGCTGTTTTTT.

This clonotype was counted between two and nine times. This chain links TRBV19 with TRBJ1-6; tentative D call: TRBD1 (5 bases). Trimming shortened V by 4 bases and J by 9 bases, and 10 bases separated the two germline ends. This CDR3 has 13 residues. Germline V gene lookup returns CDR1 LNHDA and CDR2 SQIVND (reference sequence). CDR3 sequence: CASSRIGASPLHF. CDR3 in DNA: TGTGCCAGTAGTAGAATCGGGGCTTCACCCCTCCACTTT.

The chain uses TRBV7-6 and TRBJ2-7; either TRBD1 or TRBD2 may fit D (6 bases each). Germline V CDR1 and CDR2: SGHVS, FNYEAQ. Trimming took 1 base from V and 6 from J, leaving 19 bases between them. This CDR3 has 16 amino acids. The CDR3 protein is CASSLEGGRTRSEQYF. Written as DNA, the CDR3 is TGTGCCAGCAGCTTAGAGGGGGGAAGAACTCGGTCCGAGCAGTACTTC.

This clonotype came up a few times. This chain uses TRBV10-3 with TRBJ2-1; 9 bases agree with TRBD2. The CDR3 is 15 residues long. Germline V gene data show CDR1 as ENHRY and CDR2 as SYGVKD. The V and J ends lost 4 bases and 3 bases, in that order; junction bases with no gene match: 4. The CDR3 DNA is TGTGCCATCAGTGCGCAGCGGGGGGACTACAATGAGCAGTTCTTC. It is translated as CAISAQRGDYNEQFF.

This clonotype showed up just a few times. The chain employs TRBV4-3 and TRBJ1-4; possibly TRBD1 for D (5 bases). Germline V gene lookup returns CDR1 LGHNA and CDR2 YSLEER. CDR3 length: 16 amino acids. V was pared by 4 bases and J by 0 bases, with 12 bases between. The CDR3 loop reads CASSPGDRTTNEKLFF. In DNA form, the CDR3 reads TGCGCCAGCAGCCCGGGGGACCGAACAACTAATGAAAAACTGTTTTTT.

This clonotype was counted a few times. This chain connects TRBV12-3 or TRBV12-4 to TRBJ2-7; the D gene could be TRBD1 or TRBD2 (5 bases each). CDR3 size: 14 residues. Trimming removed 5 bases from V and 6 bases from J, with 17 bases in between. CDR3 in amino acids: CASSPPGPLSEQYV. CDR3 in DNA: TGTGCCAGCAGTCCTCCGGGACCCCTGTCCGAGCAGTACGTC.

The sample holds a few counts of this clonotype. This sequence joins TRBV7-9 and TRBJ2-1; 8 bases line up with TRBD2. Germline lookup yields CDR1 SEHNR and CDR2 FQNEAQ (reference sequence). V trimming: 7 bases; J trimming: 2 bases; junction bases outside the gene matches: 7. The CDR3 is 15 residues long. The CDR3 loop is CASTRGLATYNEQFF. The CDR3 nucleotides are TGTGCCAGCACCCGAGGACTAGCCACCTACAATGAGCAGTTCTTC.

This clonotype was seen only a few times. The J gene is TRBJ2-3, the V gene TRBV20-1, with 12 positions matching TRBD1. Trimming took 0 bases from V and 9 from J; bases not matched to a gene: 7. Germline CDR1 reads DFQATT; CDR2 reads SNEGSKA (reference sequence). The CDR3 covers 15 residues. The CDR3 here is CSARDGGTGGLTQYF. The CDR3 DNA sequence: TGCAGTGCTAGAGATGGCGGGACAGGGGGCTTGACGCAGTATTTT.

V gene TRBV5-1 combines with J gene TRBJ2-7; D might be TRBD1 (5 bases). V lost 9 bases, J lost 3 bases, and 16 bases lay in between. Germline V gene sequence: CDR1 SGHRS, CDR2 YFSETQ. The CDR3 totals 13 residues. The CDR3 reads CATSQGSRYEQYF. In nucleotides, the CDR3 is TGCGCCACCTCTCAGGGTTCCCGCTACGAGCAGTACTTC.

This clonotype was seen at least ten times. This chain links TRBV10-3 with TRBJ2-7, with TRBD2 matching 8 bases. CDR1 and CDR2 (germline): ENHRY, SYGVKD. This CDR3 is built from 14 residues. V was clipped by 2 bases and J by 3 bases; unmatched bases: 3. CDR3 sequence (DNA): TGTGCCATCAGTGAGACGGCGGGGGGCTACGAGCAGTACGTC. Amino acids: CAISETAGGYEQYV.

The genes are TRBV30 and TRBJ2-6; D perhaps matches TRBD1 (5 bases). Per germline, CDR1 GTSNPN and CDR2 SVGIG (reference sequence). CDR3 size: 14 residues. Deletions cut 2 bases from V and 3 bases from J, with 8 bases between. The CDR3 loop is CAWSRGHGANVLTF. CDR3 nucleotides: TGTGCCTGGAGTAGGGGCCATGGGGCCAACGTCCTGACTTTC.

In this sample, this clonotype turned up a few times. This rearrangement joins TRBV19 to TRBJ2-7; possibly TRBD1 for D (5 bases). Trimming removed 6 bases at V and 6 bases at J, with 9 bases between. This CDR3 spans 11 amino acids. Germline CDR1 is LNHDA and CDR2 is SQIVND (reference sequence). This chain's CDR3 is CASSRTGEQYV. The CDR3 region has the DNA TGTGCCAGTAGCCGCACAGGCGAGCAGTACGTC.

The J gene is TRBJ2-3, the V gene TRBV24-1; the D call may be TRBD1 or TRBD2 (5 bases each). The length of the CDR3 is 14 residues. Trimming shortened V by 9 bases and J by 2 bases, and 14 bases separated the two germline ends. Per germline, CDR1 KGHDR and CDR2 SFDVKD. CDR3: CATGGDKDTDTQYF. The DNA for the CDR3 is TGTGCCACCGGGGGAGATAAAGACACAGATACGCAGTATTTT.